These T cell receptor beta chains were read from a single sample in a study of cytomegalovirus exposure and HLA in healthy donors. Assay: immunoSEQ multiplex PCR; the TCRdb copy retains only in-frame clones and omits some. This table holds 110,000 to 150,000 clones, roughly three quarters found once. Material for sequencing was PBMCs. All receptors come from a woman in her forties in good health and CMV-seronegative. CDR3s leave out the opening cysteine and the closing phenylalanine or tryptophan.

v_call: TRBV4-1; cdr3_aa: ASSHTSGAGSSYEQY
v_call: TRBV27; cdr3_aa: ASSLRPSLRGDTQY
v_call: TRBV11-1; cdr3_aa: ASSWGREYGYT
v_call: TRBV5-4; cdr3_aa: ASSFRAQRGRSGNTIY
v_call: TRBV7-9; cdr3_aa: SSSPGGPGGVYEQY
v_call: TRBV12-2; cdr3_aa: ASRFGQRNTEAF
v_call: TRBV29-1; cdr3_aa: SVESRERNEQF
v_call: TRBV6-5; cdr3_aa: ASSLTFYSGANVLT
v_call: TRBV11-2; cdr3_aa: ASSLTWTEAF
v_call: TRBV6-4; cdr3_aa: ASSQRTSGPSTDTQY
v_call: TRBV29-1; cdr3_aa: SVVGHNTGTEAF
v_call: TRBV15; cdr3_aa: ATSRVTVEKLF
v_call: TRBV5-1; cdr3_aa: ASSLAGRGSGSAEAF
v_call: TRBV6-6; cdr3_aa: ASSYSSQGYEQY
v_call: TRBV6-5; cdr3_aa: ASTKSLEVVHEQF
v_call: TRBV2; cdr3_aa: ASNGGQDTGELF